The rows below give T cell receptor beta chains drawn from one sample of a study of cytomegalovirus exposure and HLA in healthy donors. Profiled with immunoSEQ multiplex PCR; TCRdb holds only in-frame clones, not every one. Of 55,000 to 75,000 clones listed, approximately 67% were seen once; the top ten hold about 3%. The source material was PBMCs. These receptors originate from a man aged 25 to 40 in good health and CMV-seronegative. Each CDR3 is given with its conserved first and last residue. A D gene is named only where the DNA matches it firmly. The size of a clone is reported for some rows only, either as once, few or many, or as a class for expanded clones.

TRBV29-1	-	TRBJ1-4	TRBD1	TGCAGCGTTTTGGGGGGGGACAGGAAACTGTTTTTT	CSVLGGDRKLFF
TRBV29-1	few	TRBJ2-5	TRBD1	TGCAGCGTGGGACAGGGGGCAGAGACCCAGTACTTC	CSVGQGAETQYF
TRBV6-1	few	TRBJ2-5	-	TGTGCCAGCAGCCGGGACACCCAAGAGACCCAGTACTTC	CASSRDTQETQYF
TRBV7-2	-	TRBJ2-6	-	TGTGCCAGCAGCTTATCCGGAGGGACCGGGGCCAACGTCCTGACTTTC	CASSLSGGTGANVLTF
TRBV5-4	-	TRBJ1-4	TRBD1	TGTGCCAGCAGCTCCTCGGGGGGACAGGGGTTTGAAAAACTGTTTTTT	CASSSSGGQGFEKLFF
TRBV5-4	-	TRBJ2-5	-	TGTGCCAGCAGCCAGCCAACTGGGACTTCGGGGGAGACCCAGTACTTC	CASSQPTGTSGETQYF
TRBV30	-	TRBJ2-1	TRBD2	TGTGCCTGGAGTGTACAGACTAGCGGGGCCAATGAGCAGTTCTTC	CAWSVQTSGANEQFF
TRBV2	few	TRBJ2-1	-	TGTGCCAGCACTCGGTCCTACAATGAGCAGTTCTTC	CASTRSYNEQFF
TRBV15	-	TRBJ2-7	-	TGTGCCACCAGCAGAGGACTCCCTGAGGACTACGAGCAGTACTTC	CATSRGLPEDYEQYF
TRBV6-1	few	TRBJ1-1	TRBD1	TGTGCCAGCAGTGTGAACAGGGGGCAAACTGAAGCTTTCTTT	CASSVNRGQTEAFF
TRBV6-5	-	TRBJ1-5	-	TGTGCCAGCAGCGGAGCCGGGGGGCTTGGACAGCCCCAGCATTTT	CASSGAGGLGQPQHF
TRBV6-4	-	TRBJ1-3	-	TGTGCCAGCAAAGAACAGGGCTCTGGAAACACCATATATTTT	CASKEQGSGNTIYF
TRBV5-8	-	TRBJ1-1	TRBD1	TGTGCCAGCAGCTCCCGGGACAGGGGCCGAATGAACACTGAAGCTTTCTTT	CASSSRDRGRMNTEAFF
TRBV9	-	TRBJ1-1	-	TGTGCCAGCAGCGTAGGACAGCAGTCCGTAGCTTTCTTT	CASSVGQQSVAFF
TRBV5-1	-	TRBJ2-3	TRBD1	TGCGCCAGCAGCGCCCGGGACAGGGGATTTACTAGCACAGATACGCAGTATTTT	CASSARDRGFTSTDTQYF
TRBV7-2	-	TRBJ2-6	-	TGTGCCAGCAGCCCAAATCCACTTTTTGGGGCCAACGTCCTGACTTTC	CASSPNPLFGANVLTF
TRBV6-5	-	TRBJ1-5	-	TGTGCCTCCCATGAGACGGGGACAAATCAGCCCCAGCATTTT	CASHETGTNQPQHF
TRBV5-6	-	TRBJ2-5	-	TGTGCCAGCAGCTTGGCCGGTGAGGGGGGGCGGGAGACCCAGTACTTC	CASSLAGEGGRETQYF
TRBV1	-	TRBJ2-1	-	TGCACCAGCAGCCCGCGTCAGCTTTCTAGCGGGGGATACAATGAGCAGTTCTTC	CTSSPRQLSSGGYNEQFF
TRBV5-1	-	TRBJ2-5	TRBD1	TGCGCCAGCAGCAATCAGGGGGCGGAGACCCAGTACTTC	CASSNQGAETQYF
TRBV6-1	-	TRBJ1-5	TRBD1	TGTGCCAGCAGTGAACTCGGACAGGGCGGTCAGCCCCAGCATTTT	CASSELGQGGQPQHF
TRBV2	-	TRBJ2-7	-	TGTGCCAGCAGTGCCCTATACGAGCAGTACTTC	CASSALYEQYF
TRBV5-4	once	TRBJ1-6	-	TGTGCCAGCAGCTTGTACAGGGACCGTTCACCCCTCCACTTT	CASSLYRDRSPLHF
TRBV5-4	-	TRBJ2-1	-	TGTGCCAGCAGTTCTCCCGGGGTTGGCAATGGTTGGAATGAGCAGTTCTTC	CASSSPGVGNGWNEQFF
TRBV14	few	TRBJ1-2	-	TGTGCCAGCAGCCAAGGACAGGTAGATGGCTACACCTTC	CASSQGQVDGYTF
TRBV15	-	TRBJ2-1	-	TGTGCCACCAGCAGAGATGGCCCGGGGGTTGAGCAGTTCTTC	CATSRDGPGVEQFF
TRBV6-5	-	TRBJ1-6	-	TGTGCCAGCAGTTACTCGCCGGGGTTTGGTTCACCCCTCCACTTT	CASSYSPGFGSPLHF
TRBV2	few	TRBJ2-3	TRBD2	TGTGCCCAGGGAGCGGGGGAGGCAGATACGCAGTATTTT	CAQGAGEADTQYF
TRBV7-3	-	TRBJ2-5	-	TGTGCCAGCAGCTTCACAGGGCCCGGAGAGACCCAGTACTTC	CASSFTGPGETQYF
TRBV30	-	TRBJ2-1	TRBD2	TGTGCCTGGAGTGTAATAGCGGGGGAAAATGAGCAGTTCTTC	CAWSVIAGENEQFF
TRBV7-9	few	TRBJ1-5	-	TGTGCCAGCAGCGTAGTAGGGGGCAATCAGCCCCAGCATTTT	CASSVVGGNQPQHF
TRBV7-9	-	TRBJ2-1	TRBD1	TGTGCCAGCAGCCCTGACAGGGCTAGGGATGAGCAGTTCTTC	CASSPDRARDEQFF
TRBV30	-	TRBJ1-3	-	TGTGCCTGGAGTGTACTGCAGGGCTCTGGAAACACCATATATTTT	CAWSVLQGSGNTIYF
TRBV9	-	TRBJ2-2	TRBD2	TGTGCCAGCAGCGCTGGCCTCTGGACTAGCGGATTGAACACCGGGGAGCTGTTTTTT	CASSAGLWTSGLNTGELFF
TRBV7-8	few	TRBJ2-7	TRBD1	TGTGCCAGCAGCCGAAAAACGTTCCCGGGACAGGGGATATACGAGCAGTACTTC	CASSRKTFPGQGIYEQYF
TRBV27	-	TRBJ2-7	-	TGTGCCAGCAGTTTAAGACAGAACTACGAGCAGTACTTC	CASSLRQNYEQYF
TRBV27	-	TRBJ2-5	TRBD2	TGTGCCAGCTCTCCGGGACTAGAAGAGACCCAGTACTTC	CASSPGLEETQYF
TRBV5-8	-	TRBJ1-6	-	TGTGCCAGCAGCCGGAGGACGGATTCACCCCTCCACTTT	CASSRRTDSPLHF
TRBV5-1	few	TRBJ2-1	-	TGCGCCAGCCGACTAGAAGTCGACAACAATGAGCAGTTCTTC	CASRLEVDNNEQFF
TRBV4-1	-	TRBJ2-2	-	TGCGCCAGCAGCCAAGTCGCGGGAACCGGGGAGCTGTTTTTT	CASSQVAGTGELFF
TRBV30	-	TRBJ1-5	TRBD1	TGTGCCTGGAGCCTACAGGGGAATCAGCCCCAGCATTTT	CAWSLQGNQPQHF
TRBV5-1	few	TRBJ2-2	-	TGCGCCAGCAGCTTGGGGCAGGTAGCCGGGGAGCTGTTTTTT	CASSLGQVAGELFF
TRBV7-2	-	TRBJ2-7	-	TGTGCCAGCAGCTTAAACAGGAACTACGAGCAGTACTTC	CASSLNRNYEQYF
TRBV5-1	-	TRBJ1-1	TRBD1	TGCGCCAGCAGCTTGGCGGGACAGGGGACTGAAGCTTTCTTT	CASSLAGQGTEAFF
TRBV2	-	TRBJ1-5	TRBD1	TGTGCCAGCAGCCCCGGACAGGCTCGCAATCAGCCCCAGCATTTT	CASSPGQARNQPQHF
TRBV6-5	-	TRBJ1-2	TRBD1	TGTGCCAGCAGTTATACGACAGGGGTTAACTATGGCTACACCTTC	CASSYTTGVNYGYTF
TRBV6-5	-	TRBJ2-1	TRBD1	TGTGCCACAAAACGACAGGGACGGGACAATGAGCAGTTCTTC	CATKRQGRDNEQFF
TRBV29-1	-	TRBJ2-6	-	TGCAGCGTATTACAGGGCGGTGGGGCCAACGTCCTGACTTTC	CSVLQGGGANVLTF
TRBV6-5	few	TRBJ1-2	-	TGTGCCAGCAGGGCAGGACACTTCTATGGCTACACCTTC	CASRAGHFYGYTF
TRBV15	once	TRBJ2-5	-	TGTGCCACCAGCAGAGGGCCCAACCAAGAGACCCAGTACTTC	CATSRGPNQETQYF
TRBV13	few	TRBJ2-3	-	TGTGCCAGCAGCCCAGGGACCAGGGGAGATACGCAGTATTTT	CASSPGTRGDTQYF
TRBV11-2	-	TRBJ2-7	-	TGTGCCAGCAGCTTAGCACTTGGAGCGGGCTACGAGCAGTACTTC	CASSLALGAGYEQYF
TRBV5-1	-	TRBJ2-5	-	TGCGCCAGCAAAGGAGACCAAGAGACCCAGTACTTC	CASKGDQETQYF
TRBV6-1	-	TRBJ2-1	-	TGTGCCAGCAGTGAAGCTCGGTACCAGGGCAGCAATGAGCAGTTCTTC	CASSEARYQGSNEQFF
TRBV6-5	-	TRBJ2-5	-	TGTGCCAGCAGTTACTCGAACAGGCAAGAGACCCAGTACTTC	CASSYSNRQETQYF
TRBV6-1	-	TRBJ2-3	-	TGTGCCAGCAGATCAACCCCGGGGGGCACAGATACGCAGTATTTT	CASRSTPGGTDTQYF
TRBV5-1	-	TRBJ1-1	TRBD1	TGCGCCAGCAGCTGGGACAGGGGGCAGCGGGCTTTCTTT	CASSWDRGQRAFF
TRBV7-2	-	TRBJ1-6	-	TGTGCCAGCAGGACAGCCTATAATTCACCCCTCCACTTT	CASRTAYNSPLHF
TRBV30	-	TRBJ1-4	-	TGTGCCTGGAGCCTCAATGAAAAACTGTTTTTT	CAWSLNEKLFF